The 8 T cell receptor beta chains below come from one sample, sequenced in a study of cytomegalovirus exposure and HLA in healthy donors. Primers for the PCR totalled 60 Vbeta and 13 Jbeta. Clones were sequenced by immunoSEQ multiplex PCR, and TCRdb holds only the in-frame ones, with some missing. The table records about 200,000 clones, roughly 80% of them present only once. Sequenced sample: PBMCs. These receptors came from a male donor in good health and CMV-seropositive.

The rearrangement joins TRBV7-3 to TRBJ2-3; 9 nucleotides line up with TRBD2. Germline V gene lookup returns CDR1 SGHTA and CDR2 FQGTGA. The trim removed 5 bases at V and 1 base at J, leaving 4 bases unmatched. This CDR3 has 15 amino acids. CDR3 sequence reads: CASSPLAGGTDTQYF. The CDR3 nucleotides read TGTGCCAGCAGCCCATTAGCGGGGGGCACAGATACGCAGTATTTT. The full variable domain, with the rest looked up from reference TRBV7-3 and TRBJ2-3, is GAGVSQTPSNKVTEKGKYVELRCDPISGHTALYWYRQSLGQGPEFLIYFQGTGAADDSGLPNDRFFAVRPEGSVSTLKIQRTERGDSAVYLCASSPLAGGTDTQYFGPGTRLTVL.

This clone was observed a few times. V usage is TRBV9 and J usage is TRBJ1-3; 7 bases line up with TRBD1. This CDR3 is built from 16 residues. Germline CDR1 reads SGDLS; CDR2 reads YYNGEE. V dropped 0 bases and J dropped 1; count of bases not matched to a gene: 4. The CDR3 DNA reads as TGTGCCAGCAGCGTAGGGGGGACAGTTTCTGGAAACACCATATATTTT. This translates into CASSVGGTVSGNTIYF.

The chain couples TRBV11-1 to TRBJ2-3, with a possible D match to TRBD2 (7 bases). The CDR3 sequence is 15 residues long. Deletions cut 5 bases from V and 3 bases from J, with 15 bases between. Germline lookup yields CDR1 SGHAT and CDR2 FQDESV (reference sequence). CDR3 in DNA: TGTGCCAGCAGCCGACGCCGGGGGGCGACAGATACGCAGTATTTT. Translating it yields CASSRRRGATDTQYF.

J is TRBJ2-5 and V is TRBV19, with D possibly matching TRBD2 (7 bases). The J call is in doubt because the DNA end fits TRBJ2-7 better. The length of the CDR3 is 15 residues. From germline, CDR1 is LNHDA and CDR2 SQIVND (reference sequence). The CDR3 sequence: CASSIDGGATYEQYF. The CDR3 nucleotides are TGTGCCAGTAGTATAGATGGGGGGGCTACCTACGAGCAGTACTTC.

The chain couples TRBV30 to TRBJ2-7, with TRBD2 as a possible D gene (6 bases). The germline V and J ends were trimmed by 0 bases and 5 bases, with 14 bases remaining between them. The length of the CDR3 is 14 residues. Per germline, CDR1 GTSNPN and CDR2 SVGIG (reference sequence). CDR3 sequence reads: CAWSVGGTFDEQYF. The CDR3 DNA reads TGTGCCTGGAGTGTCGGAGGGACGTTCGACGAGCAGTACTTC. Combining the CDR3 with reference TRBV30 and TRBJ2-7 gives the whole variable domain SQTIHQWPATLVQPVGSPLSLECTVEGTSNPNLYWYRQAAGRGLQLLFYSVGIGQISSEVPQNLSASRPQDRQFILSSKKLLLSDSGFYLCAWSVGGTFDEQYFGPGTRLTVT.

The chain couples TRBV11-3 to TRBJ2-1, with D tentatively TRBD2 (6 bases). Trimming removed 3 bases at V and 7 bases at J, with 22 bases between. The CDR3 consists of 17 residues. Per the germline V gene, CDR1 is SGHNT and CDR2 is YENEEA. CDR3 nucleotide sequence: TGTGCCAGCAGCTTGTACACAACGGGAGTGAGCGCGAATGAGCAGTTCTTC. It encodes CASSLYTTGVSANEQFF.

The chain uses TRBV5-1 and TRBJ2-2; TRBD1 matches at 7 bases. This CDR3 contains 16 residues. The germline V gene encodes CDR1 SGHRS and CDR2 YFSETQ. V was pared by 7 bases and J by 2 bases, with 11 bases of the junction left unmatched. CDR3 amino acids: CASRPRTGDNTGELFF. In nucleotides, the CDR3 is TGCGCCAGCCGCCCTCGGACAGGCGATAACACCGGGGAGCTGTTTTTT.

This chain joins TRBV11-1 and TRBJ2-5; maybe TRBD2 (6 bases). The CDR3 has 14 amino acids. V lost 3 bases and J 5 bases, leaving 13 bases between the germline ends. In germline, CDR1 is SGHAT, CDR2 FQDESV (reference sequence). CDR3 sequence reads: CASSFSDGGETQYF. The DNA for the CDR3 is TGTGCCAGCAGCTTCTCGGATGGGGGGGAGACCCAGTACTTC.